This T cell receptor beta chain was recorded in a study of T cell responses to AZD1222 COVID-19 vaccine. Here immunoSEQ multiplex PCR was the method, and the copy in TCRdb shows in-frame clones only, minus some. The data contain around 100,000 clones, over 90% of them singletons. The clonotype comes from an adult in good health. The input for sequencing was peripheral blood, taken on day 0 of AZD1222 vaccination.

In DNA, the CDR3 is TGTGCCAGCAGTTCACAGGGAAGGAACACTGAAGCTTTCTTT. Its translation is CASSSQGRNTEAFF. V usage is TRBV7-2 and J usage is TRBJ1-1, with TRBD1 as a possible D gene (6 bases). The CDR3 sequence is 14 residues long. Deletions cut 6 bases from V and 1 base from J, with 12 bases between. Per the germline V gene, CDR1 is SGHTA and CDR2 is FQGNSA.